These 27 T cell receptor beta chains originate from one sample sequenced in a study of beta chain features in type 1 diabetes. All of the isolated RNA was reverse transcribed, so expressed TCRB transcripts were sequenced. Profiling relied on immunoSEQ multiplex PCR, and the TCRdb table lists in-frame clones only, not all of them. The sample contains 130,000 to 150,000 clones, about 10% of which appear only once. The sample consisted of central memory CD4+ T cells from blood. These receptors all come from a man between 18 and 35 years old in good health.

The chain employs TRBV30 and TRBJ2-3; a weak D match, TRBD2 (6 bases). Germline lookup yields CDR1 GTSNPN and CDR2 SVGIG (reference sequence). This CDR3 is built from 13 residues. The germline V and J ends were trimmed by 1 base and 4 bases, with 9 bases remaining between them. CDR3 in amino acids: CAWSGGVADTQYF. CDR3 DNA sequence: TGTGCCTGGAGTGGCGGGGTGGCAGATACGCAGTATTTT.

The sample holds a few counts of this clone. The gene calls are TRBV7-6 and TRBJ2-3, with TRBD1 matching 7 bases. The CDR3 consists of 12 residues. The V segment lost 5 bases and the J segment 5 bases; nucleotides outside the gene matches: 1. Germline V CDR1 and CDR2: SGHVS, FNYEAQ. The CDR3 region has the DNA TGTGCCAGCAGCCCAGGGGGAGATACGCAGTATTTT. This sequence encodes CASSPGGDTQYF. The whole variable domain, filled in from reference TRBV7-6 and TRBJ2-3, reads GAGVSQSPRYKVTKRGQDVALRCDPISGHVSLYWYRQALGQGPEFLTYFNYEAQQDKSGLPNDRFSAERPEGSISTLTIQRTEQRDSAMYRCASSPGGDTQYFGPGTRLTVL.

This clone was detected a few times. The DNA for the CDR3 is TGCGCCAGCAGCCAGAAAACCGGGACAGAAGGTTCCTACGAGCAGTACTTC. It translates to CASSQKTGTEGSYEQYF. The gene calls are TRBV4-1 and TRBJ2-7; the match to TRBD1 covers 7 bases. V lost 3 bases and J lost 1; bases outside the gene matches: 12. CDR1 MGHRA and CDR2 YSYEKL come from the germline V gene. CDR3 length: 17 amino acids.

The rearrangement uses TRBV5-1 and TRBJ1-4; no definite D call. The germline gives CDR1 SGHRS, CDR2 YFSETQ. Trimming removed 0 bases from V and 4 bases from J, with 4 bases in between. CDR3 length: 13 amino acids. The CDR3 loop reads CASSLGGNEKLFF. CDR3 nucleotides: TGCGCCAGCAGCTTGGGAGGTAATGAAAAACTGTTTTTT.

V and J are TRBV27 and TRBJ1-4; TRBD1 matches 7 bases. This CDR3 comprises 14 residues. Trimming at V came to 5 bases and at J to 0 bases, leaving 0 bases not matched to a gene. Germline loops: CDR1 MNHEY, CDR2 SMNVEV (reference sequence). This chain's CDR3 is CASSGTATNEKLFF. CDR3 nucleotide sequence: TGTGCCAGCAGTGGGACAGCAACTAATGAAAAACTGTTTTTT.

There are many counts of this clone. The chain carries TRBV29-1 and TRBJ2-3; 8 positions match TRBD2. CDR1 is SQVTM, CDR2 ANQGSEA, per germline. Losses at the gene ends were 7 bases for V and 4 bases for J; bases not matched to a gene: 4. The CDR3 consists of 12 residues. The CDR3, as DNA: TGCAGCGGGCGGGGGGCCTCAGATACGCAGTATTTT. Translating gives CSGRGASDTQYF.

J is TRBJ2-5 and V is TRBV10-1; 7 nucleotides line up with TRBD1. Germline CDR1 WNHNN, CDR2 SYGVQD (reference sequence). This CDR3 has 13 residues. The junction had 0 bases not matched to a gene; V was cut back by 0 bases and J by 5 bases. The CDR3 DNA sequence: TGCGCCAGCAGTGAGTCAGGGGGCGAGACCCAGTACTTC. The encoded protein is CASSESGGETQYF.

The V and J genes are TRBV6-1 and TRBJ1-2; no clear D gene. This CDR3 spans 13 amino acids. Trimming cost V 1 base and J 2 bases, with 5 bases left between them. Germline V gene lookup returns CDR1 MNHNS and CDR2 SASEGT. The CDR3: CASSEDLNYGYTF. CDR3 coding DNA: TGTGCCAGCAGTGAAGATCTAAACTATGGCTACACCTTC.

V gene TRBV25-1 combines with J gene TRBJ2-5, with 7 bases identical to TRBD1. CDR1 and CDR2 from the germline V gene are MGHDK and SYGVNS. Trimming cost V 5 bases and J 5 bases; bases outside gene matches: 11. The CDR3 extends over 15 amino acids. The CDR3 is CASSPANRGLETQYF. The CDR3 nucleotides read TGTGCCAGCAGTCCCGCTAACAGGGGTCTCGAGACCCAGTACTTC.

The V gene is TRBV9, the J gene TRBJ2-7; D not resolved. The CDR3 covers 13 residues. Trimming took 4 bases from V and 0 from J, leaving 8 bases between them. CDR1 is SGDLS, CDR2 YYNGEE, per germline. In DNA form, the CDR3 reads TGTGCCAGCAGCCCCCCAGACTCCTACGAGCAGTACTTC. Amino acid sequence: CASSPPDSYEQYF. The variable domain in full, completed from reference TRBV9 and TRBJ2-7, reads DSGVTQTPKHLITATGQRVTLRCSPRSGDLSVYWYQQSLDQGLQFLIQYYNGEERAKGNILERFSAQQFPDLHSELNLSSLELGDSALYFCASSPPDSYEQYFGPGTRLTVT.

The chain joins TRBV29-1 to TRBJ1-3, with 9 bases that match TRBD1. With V trimmed by 7 bases and J by 0 bases, 10 bases remained unmatched. CDR1 is SQVTM and CDR2 is ANQGSEA in the germline V gene. CDR3 length equals 16 residues. The CDR3 DNA reads TGCAGCGCCTCCGGGACAGGGCCTCCCTCTGGAAACACCATATATTTT. It yields the protein CSASGTGPPSGNTIYF. Full variable domain (outside the CDR3, taken from reference TRBV29-1 and TRBJ1-3): SAVISQKPSRDICQRGTSLTIQCQVDSQVTMMFWYRQQPGQSLTLIATANQGSEATYESGFVIDKFPISRPNLTFSTLTVSNMSPEDSSIYLCSASGTGPPSGNTIYFGEGSWLTVV.

This clone has just a few counts. V gene TRBV7-8 combines with J gene TRBJ1-5; D gene uncertain. Per the germline V gene, CDR1 is SGHVS and CDR2 is FQNEAQ. Trimming shortened V by 6 bases and J by 1 base, and 10 bases separated the two germline ends. The CDR3 is 14 residues long. CDR3 bases: TGTGCCAGCAGTAACCCGGGGAGCAATCAGCCCCAGCATTTT. It encodes CASSNPGSNQPQHF.

V is TRBV5-1 and J is TRBJ1-2; no clear D. The CDR3 contains 14 residues. The V gene lost 0 bases and the J gene lost 1 base, with 7 bases spanning the gap. Germline V gives CDR1 SGHRS, CDR2 YFSETQ. DNA of the CDR3: TGCGCCAGCAGCTTGGACCGGGATAACTATGGCTACACCTTC. The encoded protein is CASSLDRDNYGYTF.

The CDR3 sequence: CASSSSGLPREQYF. CDR3 nucleotides: TGTGCCAGCAGTTCCTCTGGACTACCCCGTGAGCAGTACTTC. The chain has TRBV28 and TRBJ2-7; D perhaps matches TRBD2 (6 bases). Germline values: CDR1 MDHEN, CDR2 SYDVKM. The V end lost 4 bases, the J end lost 7 bases, and 17 bases lay between the germline ends. The CDR3 contains 14 residues.

The chain links TRBV11-1 to TRBJ2-7; perhaps TRBD1 as D (5 bases). Between the trimmed V and J ends, which lost 5 bases and 5 bases, there was a span of 19 bases. The CDR3 has 15 amino acids. Germline assignment: CDR1 SGHAT and CDR2 FQDESV (reference sequence). CDR3 region: CASSRTFTYKDEQYF. The CDR3 DNA sequence: TGTGCCAGCAGCAGGACATTTACCTATAAGGACGAGCAGTACTTC.

The chain uses TRBV28 and TRBJ2-7; tentative D call: TRBD2 (6 bases). The germline V gene has CDR1 MDHEN and CDR2 SYDVKM. CDR3 size: 15 residues. With 6 bases removed from V and 1 base from J, the gap between germline ends came to 16 bases. The CDR3 sequence is CASRPGGASSYEQYF. The CDR3 DNA reads as TGTGCCAGCAGGCCAGGAGGGGCTAGTTCCTACGAGCAGTACTTC.

The CDR3: CASKQGVTGANVLTF. CDR3 DNA sequence: TGTGCCAGCAAACAGGGGGTAACTGGGGCCAACGTCCTGACTTTC. The rearrangement joins TRBV6-6 to TRBJ2-6; the match to TRBD1 covers 8 bases. The J segment lost 2 bases and the V segment lost 7 bases, leaving 4 bases of the junction unmatched. Germline V lookup: CDR1 MNHNY, CDR2 SVGAGI (reference sequence). The CDR3 covers 15 residues.

The chain combines TRBV4-1 with TRBJ2-3; the D gene is possibly TRBD1 (6 bases). V lost 2 bases, J lost 6 bases, and 15 bases lay in between. Germline V gives CDR1 MGHRA, CDR2 YSYEKL. There are 15 residues in the CDR3. CDR3: CASSQQGWGRDTQYF. The CDR3 nucleotides are TGCGCCAGCAGCCAACAGGGGTGGGGTCGGGATACGCAGTATTTT.

The V gene is TRBV7-2, the J gene TRBJ2-3; 7 nucleotides match TRBD2. The CDR3 has 14 residues. Germline loops: CDR1 SGHTA, CDR2 FQGNSA. Unmatched junction bases numbered 6, after V lost 4 bases and J lost 5 bases. The CDR3 is CASSSGLDIDTQYF. Written as DNA, the CDR3 is TGTGCCAGCAGCTCTGGACTAGATATAGATACGCAGTATTTT.

The chain joins TRBV4-3 to TRBJ1-5; D unclear. The CDR3 loop spans 13 amino acids. The germline V and J ends were trimmed by 3 bases and 4 bases, with 7 bases remaining between them. Per the germline V gene, CDR1 is LGHNA and CDR2 is YSLEER. The chain's CDR3 is CASSHQINQPQHF. The DNA for the CDR3 is TGCGCCAGCAGCCACCAGATAAATCAGCCCCAGCATTTT.

This clone was observed a few times. The DNA for the CDR3 is TGTGCCAGCAGCTTGGACAGGGGGCAGGAAAAACTGTTTTTT. This encodes CASSLDRGQEKLFF. The chain joins TRBV5-4 to TRBJ1-4; 9 bases line up with TRBD1. The CDR3 runs to 14 residues. Per the germline V gene, CDR1 is SGHNT and CDR2 is YYREEE (reference sequence). Germline trimming cut 0 bases from V and 8 bases from J; bases unmatched to any gene: 2.

The chain combines TRBV4-1 with TRBJ1-3, with D perhaps matching TRBD1 (5 bases). Germline V gene data show CDR1 as MGHRA and CDR2 as YSYEKL. V was shortened by 0 bases and J by 7 bases, with 13 bases between the two germline ends. The length of the CDR3 is 15 residues. The CDR3 nucleotides are TGCGCCAGCAGCCAAGATCCCCAGGGATGGAACACCATATATTTT. It codes for CASSQDPQGWNTIYF.

A few counts support this clone. The rearrangement joins TRBV5-6 to TRBJ2-3; possibly TRBD2 for D (6 bases). Germline V gene data show CDR1 as SGHDT and CDR2 as YYEEEE. Trimming removed 1 base at V and 6 bases at J, with 15 bases between. The CDR3 length is 15 residues. CDR3 residues: CASSLRGANPDTQYF. CDR3 nucleotides: TGTGCCAGCAGCTTGCGCGGGGCGAACCCGGATACGCAGTATTTT.

This chain joins TRBV9 and TRBJ2-2; TRBD1 matches 8 bases. J lost 3 bases, V lost 2 bases, and 6 bases had no gene match. The germline CDR1 and CDR2 sequences are SGDLS and YYNGEE. CDR3 length equals 16 residues. The CDR3 reads CASSVLTGADTGELFF. DNA of the CDR3: TGTGCCAGCAGCGTTCTGACAGGGGCCGACACCGGGGAGCTGTTTTTT.

The rearrangement joins TRBV5-6 to TRBJ2-5, with D perhaps TRBD2 (7 bases). The CDR3 extends over 17 amino acids. The germline CDR1 and CDR2 sequences are SGHDT and YYEEEE. The germline V and J ends were trimmed by 4 bases and 5 bases, with 24 bases remaining between them. In DNA form, the CDR3 reads TGTGCCAGCAGCCCCCGAAGGGGGGGGGCCATCGGTGAGACCCAGTACTTC. Protein sequence: CASSPRRGGAIGETQYF.

This clone has just a few counts. The DNA of the CDR3 is TGTGCCAGCAGCTCAGGGGGGAACACTGAAGCTTTCTTT. Translated: CASSSGGNTEAFF. V is TRBV7-9 and J is TRBJ1-1, with 7 positions matching TRBD1. V was clipped by 4 bases and J by 1 base; unmatched bases: 0. The CDR3 has 13 residues. The germline V gene has CDR1 SEHNR and CDR2 FQNEAQ (reference sequence).

This clone was counted a few times. V and J are TRBV19 and TRBJ1-5; a weak D match, TRBD1 (6 bases). Germline V CDR1 and CDR2: LNHDA, SQIVND (reference sequence). This CDR3 is 13 amino acids long. Trimming cost V 9 bases and J 0 bases, with 9 bases left between them. The DNA of the CDR3 is TGTGCCAGCCGGACAGATAGCAATCAGCCCCAGCATTTT. As protein: CASRTDSNQPQHF.